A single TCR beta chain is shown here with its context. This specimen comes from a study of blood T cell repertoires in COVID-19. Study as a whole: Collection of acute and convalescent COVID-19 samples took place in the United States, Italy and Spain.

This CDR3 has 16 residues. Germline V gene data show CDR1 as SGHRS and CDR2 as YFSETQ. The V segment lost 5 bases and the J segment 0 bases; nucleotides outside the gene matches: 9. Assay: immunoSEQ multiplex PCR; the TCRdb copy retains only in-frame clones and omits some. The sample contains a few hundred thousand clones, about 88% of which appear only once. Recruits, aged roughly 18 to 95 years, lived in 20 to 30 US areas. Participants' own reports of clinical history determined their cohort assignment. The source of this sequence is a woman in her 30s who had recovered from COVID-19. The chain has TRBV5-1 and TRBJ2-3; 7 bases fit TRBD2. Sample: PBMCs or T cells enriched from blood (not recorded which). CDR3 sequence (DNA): TGCGCCAGCAGTCCTGATCAGCGGGATAGCACAGATACGCAGTATTTT. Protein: CASSPDQRDSTDTQYF.